This note documents a single TCR beta chain sequence. These data are taken from a study of blood T cell repertoires in COVID-19. Study background: Whether acute or convalescent, the COVID-19 samples came from the United States, Italy and Spain.

There are 14 residues in the CDR3. V lost 5 bases, J lost 2 bases, and 2 bases stayed unmatched. CDR1 is SEHNR, CDR2 FQNEAQ, per germline (reference sequence). TCRdb's copy holds only in-frame clones and misses some; the assay was immunoSEQ multiplex PCR. In the table there are 100,000 to 150,000 clones, roughly 89% of which are singletons. The sequence derives from a man aged 50-60 years with active or convalescent COVID-19. The sample taken for sequencing was peripheral blood. The chain joins TRBV7-9 to TRBJ1-4, with 7 bases aligning to TRBD1. The CDR3 loop is CASSQGDTNEKLFF. The CDR3 DNA is TGTGCCAGCAGCCAGGGGGATACTAATGAAAAACTGTTTTTT.